This T cell receptor beta chain was retrieved from a study of blood T cell repertoires in COVID-19 (dated by TCRdb to the early 2020s). Concerning the study at large: Samples from collaborators originated in the United States, Italy and Spain and spanned both the acute and convalescent phases of COVID-19. The material from the prospective study consisted of cDNA or gDNA derived from T cells, B-cell-depleted T cells, or PBMCs. The dataset comprised deeply sampled blood TCRbeta repertoires from subjects exposed to, actively infected with, or recovered from COVID-19. The repertoires were made available in a free public database intended to serve as a resource for research on the immune response to SARS-CoV-2. Samples were obtained from the ongoing ImmuneRACE study (first 160 participants) and from over a thousand subjects provided by 6 global collaborators. Nearly every sample came with metadata listing a de-identified subject ID, COVID-19 status, age in years and sex. HLA class I and class II types, where available, came from metadata supplied by the sample provider rather than from assay-based typing.

Each collaborating institution followed its own protocols to collect whole blood in K2EDTA tubes. For TCRbeta analysis, collaborator samples were shipped as frozen whole blood, as isolated PBMCs, or as DNA extracted from either sample type. Overall results and qualifications from the work: How much clinical and demographic metadata was included differed by source and by participant, and the metadata was provided uncurated.

Points on this clone: It lacks a known antigen. Base qualities are not provided; no much larger clone lies one nucleotide away.

The germline V gene provides CDR1 SGHTA and CDR2 FQGTGA. Measured from the cysteine to the phenylalanine, the CDR3 is 15 residues long. Just the 45-base CDR3 DNA is kept, in frame starting at base 1. After removal of 5 bases from V and 1 base from J, the junction retains 6 bases not matched to a gene. The immunoSEQ Assay, a bias-controlled multiplex PCR, was used to amplify TCRbeta CDR3 regions from genomic DNA. The authors' pipeline ran thus. Within the assay, amplification of reference gene primers was used to estimate how many nucleated cells each sample contained. To quantify the absolute abundance of each unique TCRbeta CDR3 rearrangement, sequence reads were collapsed and filtered. For each sample, productive Simpson clonality was calculated by taking the square root of Simpson's diversity index across productive rearrangements. TCRdb re-hosts the immuneACCESS table, in-frame sequences only. Its copies lack some clones; in the studies checked, an unresolved V gene accounts for under half of them, and the cause for the rest is not known. V, J and clone size derive from that table, while D and trimming were established from the DNA sequence. The sample table records 210,000 or so clones; roughly nine tenths of these occur just once. In total, the top ten clones hold 0.95% to 1.5% of the sample.

The receptor was derived from a young man with acute or convalescent COVID-19. Specimen: peripheral blood. The chain is encoded by TRBV7-3 joined to TRBJ2-3, and 7 junction bases match TRBD1. The DNA sequence is as follows: TGTGCCAGCAGCCAAAGGACAGGACGCACAGATACGCAGTATTTT. The encoded protein is CASSQRTGRTDTQYF.